This record looks at one T cell receptor beta chain sequence and its context. Its antigen is currently unknown. TCRdb itself ran the 5' RACE reads through MiXCR, one entry per CDR3 protein. Found here are about 320,000 distinct CDR3 sequences, 14% of them singletons; the top ten hold 21%. The record originates from a study of T-cell memory formation after mild COVID-19. In the study overall: For the most part, TCR clusters were specific to one donor.

Findings and limits, study-wide: CD4+ contracting clones were mainly CM and EM; CD8+ ones, EMRA. Certain responding clones were present in pre-infection memory, suggesting participation of cross-reactive memory.

The receptor's source is a man aged 18 to 30 who had mild COVID-19 (a few samples of this study predate the infection). Cell type and time point are not known. The sample was PBMCs or a T cell subset sorted from them (not recorded which).

The CDR3: CASSQEFRTGVSTDTQYF. The CDR3 DNA sequence: TGCGCCAGCAGCCAAGAATTTAGGACGGGAGTTAGCACAGATACGCAGTATTTT. The chain recombines TRBV4-3 with TRBJ2-3; possible D gene TRBD2, 6 bases. Germline V gene data show CDR1 as LGHNA and CDR2 as YSLEER. This CDR3 is built from 18 residues. Trimming removed 0 bases at V and 0 bases at J, with 16 bases between.